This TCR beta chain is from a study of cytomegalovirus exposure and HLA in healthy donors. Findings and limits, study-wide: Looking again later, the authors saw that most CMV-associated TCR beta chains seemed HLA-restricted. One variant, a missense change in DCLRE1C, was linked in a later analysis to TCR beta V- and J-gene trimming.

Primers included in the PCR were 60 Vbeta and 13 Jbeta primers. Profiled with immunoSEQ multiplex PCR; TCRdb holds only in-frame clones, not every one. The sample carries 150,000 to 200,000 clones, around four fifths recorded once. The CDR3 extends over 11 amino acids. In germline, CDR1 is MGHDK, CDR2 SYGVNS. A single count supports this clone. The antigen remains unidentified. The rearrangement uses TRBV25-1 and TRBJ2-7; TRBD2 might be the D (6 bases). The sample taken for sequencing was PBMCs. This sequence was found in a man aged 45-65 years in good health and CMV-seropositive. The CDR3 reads CGSEGGYEQYF. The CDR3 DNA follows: TGTGGGTCGGAGGGTGGCTACGAGCAGTACTTC.